A selection of T cell receptor beta chains follows, all from one sample in a study of somatic mutations in cytotoxic T cells in rheumatoid arthritis. The table came from immunoSEQ multiplex PCR; TCRdb's copy has only in-frame clones and leaves some out. Of some 15,000 clones in the sample, approximately 75% were seen once. The sequenced sample was CD8+ T cells sorted from blood. These receptors all stem from an adult with rheumatoid arthritis. The CDR3 runs from the conserved cysteine through the conserved F or W. Fields, in order: clone size, V gene, D gene, J gene, CDR3 protein, CDR3 DNA. The D gene is left open where the match is weak. The listing skips clone size in some rows; elsewhere it reads once, few, many or a size class.

.	TRBV27	.	TRBJ1-2	CASSLWRGSGYGYTF	TGTGCCAGCAGTTTATGGCGGGGGTCTGGCTATGGCTACACCTTC
.	TRBV2	.	TRBJ2-2	CASSQVSGELFF	TGTGCCAGCAGTCAAGTGAGCGGGGAGCTGTTTTTT
.	TRBV27	TRBD1	TRBJ1-2	CASSLRDRGRAIYGYTF	TGTGCCAGCAGTCTCCGGGACAGGGGGCGTGCTATCTATGGCTACACCTTC
.	TRBV9	TRBD2	TRBJ2-7	CASSVRREGLIYEQYF	TGTGCCAGCAGCGTACGGCGGGAGGGCCTTATCTACGAGCAGTACTTC
.	TRBV13	TRBD2	TRBJ2-1	CASSSTSRGFNEQFF	TGTGCCAGCAGCTCGACTAGCCGAGGATTCAATGAGCAGTTCTTC
medium-sized	TRBV7-2	TRBD1	TRBJ2-7	CASSQLRGTGRRPYYEQYF	TGTGCCAGCAGCCAGCTTCGGGGGACAGGGCGTCGGCCATACTACGAGCAGTACTTC
few	TRBV18	.	TRBJ1-2	CASSPPLGLAYGYTF	TGTGCCAGCTCACCACCGCTAGGGCTGGCCTATGGCTACACCTTC
.	TRBV7-9	.	TRBJ2-7	CASSSLRGAGYEQYF	TGTGCCAGCAGCTCACTAAGGGGGGCGGGCTACGAGCAGTACTTC
.	TRBV29-1	.	TRBJ1-2	CSGIEEGNYGYTF	TGCAGCGGCATTGAGGAGGGTAACTATGGCTACACCTTC
once	TRBV19	.	TRBJ1-5	CASSIMGEQPQHF	TGTGCCAGTAGTATAATGGGGGAACAGCCCCAGCATTTT
.	TRBV27	.	TRBJ2-1	CASSGGEWVNEQFF	TGTGCCAGCAGCGGCGGGGAATGGGTGAATGAGCAGTTCTTC
.	TRBV10-3	TRBD1	TRBJ2-7	CAISEYGQGYEQYF	TGTGCCATCAGTGAGTATGGACAGGGCTACGAGCAGTACTTC
.	TRBV6-1	TRBD1	TRBJ2-2	CASSEGLQGASTGELFF	TGTGCCAGCAGTGAAGGACTGCAGGGGGCGAGCACCGGGGAGCTGTTTTTT
.	TRBV2	TRBD1	TRBJ1-3	CASRTGTGGFGNTIYF	TGTGCCAGCAGGACCGGGACAGGGGGTTTCGGAAACACCATATATTTT
once	TRBV7-9	TRBD2	TRBJ2-7	CASSGGAYEQYF	TGTGCCAGCAGCGGGGGGGCCTACGAGCAGTACTTC
.	TRBV14	.	TRBJ2-1	CASSQALYNEQFF	TGTGCCAGCAGCCAAGCCTTATACAATGAGCAGTTCTTC
.	TRBV7-6	TRBD1	TRBJ2-7	CASSSDRGRTYEQYF	TGTGCCAGCAGCTCGGACAGGGGGCGAACTTACGAGCAGTACTTC
.	TRBV28	TRBD2	TRBJ2-1	CASSLRGLAVKWTNEQFF	TGTGCCAGCAGTTTAAGGGGACTAGCGGTGAAGTGGACCAATGAGCAGTTCTTC
.	TRBV4-2	TRBD1	TRBJ1-5	CASSQIYNRDREDQPQHF	TGTGCCAGCAGCCAAATTTATAACCGGGACAGGGAGGATCAGCCCCAGCATTTT
.	TRBV7-9	TRBD1	TRBJ2-7	CASSSTPTGDYEQYF	TGTGCCAGCAGCTCGACGCCGACAGGGGACTACGAGCAGTACTTC
.	TRBV7-2	.	TRBJ2-1	CASTPPPITNEQFF	TGTGCCAGCACCCCTCCGCCCATTACAAATGAGCAGTTCTTC
.	TRBV28	.	TRBJ1-4	CASSLPSGDRGPTNEKLFF	TGTGCCAGCAGTTTACCTTCAGGGGATAGGGGTCCAACTAATGAAAAACTGTTTTTT
.	TRBV6-5	.	TRBJ2-7	CASSGRSRTYEQYF	TGTGCCAGCAGTGGACGGAGTCGGACCTACGAGCAGTACTTC
few	TRBV13	.	TRBJ1-2	CASSQGKNYGYTF	TGTGCCAGCAGTCAGGGCAAAAACTATGGCTACACCTTC
.	TRBV7-6	.	TRBJ2-7	CASSSRGGVGVEQYF	TGTGCCAGCAGCTCTAGAGGAGGGGTAGGGGTGGAGCAGTACTTC
.	TRBV28	TRBD1	TRBJ1-2	CASSFGTGVWGYTF	TGTGCCAGCAGTTTCGGGACAGGGGTATGGGGCTACACCTTC
.	TRBV5-1	.	TRBJ2-7	CASSLVQGGFYEQYF	TGCGCCAGCAGCTTGGTGCAGGGGGGGTTCTACGAGCAGTACTTC